A selection of T cell receptor beta chains follows, all from one sample in a study of shared clonotypes between healthy human individuals. Sequenced by immunoSEQ multiplex PCR; TCRdb stores in-frame clones only, minus some. Seen here are about 2.1 million clones, about 93% observed once, and the top ten hold around 1.7%. Input material: naive CD8+ T cells from PBMCs. The receptors were gathered from a man younger than 35 in good health. Some clones in this sample may be carry-over from other donors' samples. CDR3s include the opening cysteine and the closing phenylalanine or tryptophan. D genes are given only for firm matches. Expanded clones are given a class, and other clones once, few, many or no size at all.

d_gene	v_gene	abundance	j_gene	CDR3nt	CDR3aa
TRBD1	TRBV29-1	NA	TRBJ1-4	TGCAGCGTTGAAGATTGGGGCAGGGGGCCTGGAGAAAAACTGTTTTTT	CSVEDWGRGPGEKLFF
NA	TRBV29-1	once	TRBJ2-3	TGCAGCGCCGCCGTGGGGGACACGGGCACAGATACGCAGTATTTT	CSAAVGDTGTDTQYF
NA	TRBV9	NA	TRBJ1-2	TGTGCCAGCCTCGGACAGCTCTATGGCTACACCTTC	CASLGQLYGYTF
NA	TRBV7-9	NA	TRBJ2-7	TGTGCCAGCAGAGTGGGGGGCGAGCAGTACTTC	CASRVGGEQYF
TRBD2	TRBV7-9	NA	TRBJ2-1	TGTGCCAGCAGCCCGAGAACCGTAGCGGGAGGGGCCCATGAGCAGTTCTTC	CASSPRTVAGGAHEQFF
TRBD2	TRBV27	NA	TRBJ2-1	TGTGCCAGCAGTTTATCTGGGGCTAGCGGTTACTACAATGAGCAGTTCTTC	CASSLSGASGYYNEQFF
TRBD2	TRBV6-1	NA	TRBJ2-1	TGTGCCAGCAGTGAAGCGGGAGGGCTACTCCACAATGAGCAGTTCTTC	CASSEAGGLLHNEQFF
NA	TRBV4-1	NA	TRBJ1-3	TGCGCCAGCAGCCATCGCGGGGGCACGGGAAAACCCAACACCATATATTTT	CASSHRGGTGKPNTIYF
NA	TRBV7-9	NA	TRBJ1-4	TGTGCCAGCAGCTTAGGTGGGGGATCGGAAAAACTGTTTTTT	CASSLGGGSEKLFF
TRBD2	TRBV14	NA	TRBJ2-1	TGTGCCAGCAGCCATCTAGCGGGAGTGGATGAGCAGTTCTTC	CASSHLAGVDEQFF
TRBD1	TRBV25-1	NA	TRBJ1-1	TGTGCCAGCAGAGGGGGACAGCACACTGAAGCTTTCTTT	CASRGGQHTEAFF
NA	TRBV7-3	few	TRBJ1-4	TGTGCCAGCAGCCTAGGACGGGGGGCAAAACTGTTTTTT	CASSLGRGAKLFF
TRBD1	TRBV19	NA	TRBJ1-5	TGTGCCAGTCGGACAGGACACTATAGCAATCAGCCCCAGCATTTT	CASRTGHYSNQPQHF
TRBD1	TRBV30	NA	TRBJ1-2	TGTGCCTGGTGGACAGGGCGTGGGGGGTATGGCTACACCTTC	CAWWTGRGGYGYTF
TRBD2	TRBV5-5	NA	TRBJ2-7	TGTGCCAGCAGCGCGTTAGGCAGCGGGAGCCACGAGCAGTACTTC	CASSALGSGSHEQYF
TRBD2	TRBV19	NA	TRBJ2-3	TGTGCCAGTAGTGTCCGGACTAGCGGCACAGATACGCAGTATTTT	CASSVRTSGTDTQYF
NA	TRBV29-1	NA	TRBJ1-5	TGCAGCGTACGACAGGATAGCAATCAGCCCCAGCATTTT	CSVRQDSNQPQHF
NA	TRBV28	few	TRBJ1-2	TGTGCCAGCAGTTTATCGCCAGGGGCTGGCTACACCTTC	CASSLSPGAGYTF
TRBD2	TRBV7-2	NA	TRBJ2-1	TGTGCCAGCAGTTCTCTTAGCGGGAGTTGGTACAATGAGCAGTTCTTC	CASSSLSGSWYNEQFF
TRBD1	TRBV10-3	NA	TRBJ1-1	TGTGCCATCAGTGAGTCCGGACGCAAACAGGGGGGAGCTTTCTTT	CAISESGRKQGGAFF
NA	TRBV7-9	NA	TRBJ2-2	TGTGCCAGCAGCCCCTCCCAACTCACCGGGGAGCTGTTTTTT	CASSPSQLTGELFF
NA	TRBV30	few	TRBJ1-1	TGTGCCTGGAGTGCCCCTCAGAGCATGAACACTGAAGCTTTCTTT	CAWSAPQSMNTEAFF
TRBD1	TRBV15	NA	TRBJ1-3	TGTGCCACCAGACAACGGACAGGGCCTGGAAACACCATATATTTT	CATRQRTGPGNTIYF
NA	TRBV6-5	NA	TRBJ1-1	TGTGCCAGCAGCCCTGGGGTGGGTGAAGCTTTCTTT	CASSPGVGEAFF
NA	TRBV6-1	NA	TRBJ2-3	TGTGCCAGCAGCACCGGGACACTCAAAGATACGCAGTATTTT	CASSTGTLKDTQYF
TRBD1	TRBV7-9	NA	TRBJ1-2	TGTGCCAGCAGGATGGGGACAGGGGAACTAATCCACTCTGGCTACACCTTC	CASRMGTGELIHSGYTF
NA	TRBV7-9	once	TRBJ2-7	TGTGCCAGCAGGTATCGGTCTTCCTACGAGCAGTACTTC	CASRYRSSYEQYF
NA	TRBV7-9	NA	TRBJ1-3	TGTGCCAGCAGCTTAGCCGGTGCTTGGGGAGGCTCTGGAAACACCATATATTTT	CASSLAGAWGGSGNTIYF
NA	TRBV7-9	NA	TRBJ2-2	TGTGCCAGCAGCTTAGAGCCAATGACTCATGGGATTTTT	CASSLEPMTHGIF
NA	TRBV27	NA	TRBJ2-5	TGTGCCAGCAGTCCCCGAGGGTACCAAGAGACCCAGTACTTC	CASSPRGYQETQYF
TRBD2	TRBV7-9	NA	TRBJ2-1	TGTGCCAGCAGCTTAAAGGGTAGCGGGAATGAGCAGTTCTTC	CASSLKGSGNEQFF
NA	TRBV5-1	NA	TRBJ2-7	TGCGCCAGCAGCTTGGAAGGGTTTGGGGCACCCTCTCACTCCTACGAGCAGTACTTC	CASSLEGFGAPSHSYEQYF
NA	TRBV27	NA	TRBJ2-6	TGTGCCAGCAGTTTACTTTTATCCCAAGGAGCCAACGTCCTGACTTTC	CASSLLLSQGANVLTF
TRBD1	TRBV27	NA	TRBJ2-6	TGTGCCAGCAGTTTATACGCAGGGGGCACGGGATCTGGGGCCAACGTCCTGACTTTC	CASSLYAGGTGSGANVLTF
NA	TRBV28	NA	TRBJ2-7	TGTGCCAGCAGTCCCGACAATGGCAACGAGCAGTACTTC	CASSPDNGNEQYF
NA	TRBV19	NA	TRBJ1-5	TGTGCCAGTACGACGGGAAATAGCAATCAGCCCCAGCATTTT	CASTTGNSNQPQHF
TRBD2	TRBV6-5	NA	TRBJ2-7	TGTGCCAGCAGTTACTGGCTAGCGGAGGGGTCGTACGAGCAGTACTTC	CASSYWLAEGSYEQYF
NA	TRBV7-9	once	TRBJ2-7	TGTGCCAGCAGCTTAGGGTCCGGATCCTACCCACACGAGCAGTACTTC	CASSLGSGSYPHEQYF
NA	TRBV21-1	NA	TRBJ2-5	TGTGCCAGCAGCATCCGGGACAGAACCTTTTTAGAGACCCAGTACTTC	CASSIRDRTFLETQYF
TRBD2	TRBV9	NA	TRBJ2-7	TGTGCCAGCAGTGCTAGCGGGAGGACGGCCGAGCAGTACTTC	CASSASGRTAEQYF
NA	TRBV7-9	NA	TRBJ2-1	TGTGCCAGCAGCTTTACACAGGAACCGTCGGGGCTCAATGAGCAGTTCTTC	CASSFTQEPSGLNEQFF
TRBD1	TRBV10-3	once	TRBJ2-7	TGTGCCATCAGTGAGCCAACAGGGGGTGTCTACGAGCAGTACTTC	CAISEPTGGVYEQYF
TRBD2	TRBV28	NA	TRBJ2-3	TGTGCCAGCAGTCCCCTGGGACTAGCGGGAGCTAGCACAGATACGCAGTATTTT	CASSPLGLAGASTDTQYF
NA	TRBV10-2	NA	TRBJ2-7	TGCGCCAGCAGTGAGAACATCGGGGGCGAAGACTACGAGCAGTACTTC	CASSENIGGEDYEQYF
NA	TRBV5-8	NA	TRBJ1-1	TGTGCCAGCAGCCGCGGGCACAGGGACCACGTGGGTTTCTTT	CASSRGHRDHVGFF
TRBD2	TRBV7-8	NA	TRBJ2-5	TGTGCCAGCAGCTTAACGCCTAGCGGGAGGAATTCAGAGACCCAGTACTTC	CASSLTPSGRNSETQYF